The 32 T cell receptor beta chains reported below all come from one sample, sequenced in a study of patients and donors after allogeneic stem cell transplantation. Each CDR3 protein gets one entry after TCRdb re-called the RT-PCR reads with MiXCR. The table includes 30,000 to 40,000 distinct CDR3 sequences, roughly a third detected once. The sequenced sample was blood, either unsorted or a sorted T cell fraction (not recorded which). All receptors come from a human donor who was either an allogeneic HSCT recipient or a stem cell or donor lymphocyte infusion donor (not recorded which). It is not recorded whose cells these are; they may come from a transplant donor.

This clonotype was picked up a small number of times. This chain uses TRBV20-1 with TRBJ1-5; D ambiguous. The CDR3 spans 12 residues. V lost 7 bases to trimming and J lost 0 bases, with 7 bases between them. In germline, CDR1 is DFQATT, CDR2 SNEGSKA (reference sequence). The CDR3, as DNA: TGCAGTGGACTATTTAGCAATCAGCCCCAGCATTTT. Its translation is CSGLFSNQPQHF.

The chain recombines TRBV15 with TRBJ2-3, with 7 bases lining up with TRBD2. Germline CDR1 LNHNV, CDR2 YYDKDF (reference sequence). This CDR3 is built from 15 residues. V lost 5 bases, J lost 1 base, and 6 bases stayed unmatched. The CDR3 DNA reads TGTGCCACCAGCTTTTTCCTAGCGGGCACAGATACGCAGTATTTT. It specifies CATSFFLAGTDTQYF.

The V and J genes are TRBV11-2 and TRBJ1-2; TRBD1 matches 7 bases. Germline V gene sequence: CDR1 SGHAT, CDR2 FQNNGV. With V trimmed by 0 bases and J by 4 bases, 8 bases remained unmatched. This CDR3 has 16 residues. Here the CDR3 reads CASSLDVKGQPYGYTF. CDR3 sequence (DNA): TGTGCCAGCAGCTTAGATGTTAAGGGACAGCCCTATGGCTACACCTTC. The whole variable domain, remainder taken from reference TRBV11-2 and TRBJ1-2, is EAGVAQSPRYKIIEKRQSVAFWCNPISGHATLYWYQQILGQGPKLLIQFQNNGVVDDSQLPKDRFSAERLKGVDSTLKIQPAKLEDSAVYLCASSLDVKGQPYGYTFGSGTRLTVV.

The chain employs TRBV12-3 or TRBV12-4 and TRBJ1-1; a possible D gene is TRBD1 (5 bases). CDR3 size: 14 residues. Trimming cost V 5 bases and J 0 bases, with 10 bases left between them. The CDR3 sequence is CASSLDTMNTEAFF. The CDR3 region has the DNA TGTGCCAGCAGTCTGGACACCATGAACACTGAAGCTTTCTTT.

V and J are TRBV7-9 and TRBJ2-3; 8 bases agree with TRBD2. V lost 3 bases to trimming and J lost 6 bases; unmatched junction nucleotides: 8. Germline V gene lookup returns CDR1 SEHNR and CDR2 FQNEAQ (reference sequence). The CDR3 length is 15 residues. The CDR3 region is CASSFYSGEGDTQYF. The CDR3 nucleotides read TGTGCCAGCAGCTTCTATAGCGGGGAAGGGGATACGCAGTATTTT.

The genes are TRBV20-1 and TRBJ2-3; 8 bases match TRBD2. V lost 6 bases and J lost 2; bases outside the gene matches: 10. Germline V lookup: CDR1 DFQATT, CDR2 SNEGSKA (reference sequence). The CDR3 is made up of 15 amino acids. CDR3 loop: CSAPERGSSTDTQYF. The CDR3 DNA reads TGCAGTGCACCAGAGCGGGGGAGCTCCACAGATACGCAGTATTTT.

This clonotype turned up a few times. This chain connects TRBV6-2 or TRBV6-3 to TRBJ2-5, with D perhaps matching TRBD1 (7 bases). Trimming stripped 5 bases from V and 2 bases from J, with 18 bases between. The germline gives CDR1 MNHEY, CDR2 SVGEGT. There are 16 residues in the CDR3. The CDR3 region is CASSRPWRDRQETQYF. In DNA form, the CDR3 reads TGTGCCAGCAGTCGCCCGTGGAGGGACAGACAAGAGACCCAGTACTTC.

The sample holds a few counts of this clonotype. The DNA for the CDR3 is TGCAGCGTAGTGGGACAGGGGGCTAACTATGGCTACACCTTC. Translated: CSVVGQGANYGYTF. V usage is TRBV29-1 and J usage is TRBJ1-2; 11 bases agree with TRBD1. V gave up 6 bases and J gave up 0 bases; unmatched junction bases: 3. Germline assignment: CDR1 SQVTM and CDR2 ANQGSEA. There are 14 residues in the CDR3.

This clonotype turned up a few times. The chain is built from TRBV20-1 and TRBJ1-3; no definite D call. V was pared by 0 bases and J by 9 bases, with 12 bases between. Germline V gene sequence: CDR1 DFQATT, CDR2 SNEGSKA (reference sequence). The CDR3 covers 13 residues. The CDR3 region is CSARDASPGTIYF. CDR3 nucleotides: TGCAGTGCTAGAGATGCGTCCCCCGGCACCATATATTTT.

In this sample, this clonotype turned up a few times. The chain employs TRBV19 and TRBJ1-1; a weak D match, TRBD1 (6 bases). V lost 2 bases, J lost 4 bases, and 14 bases lay in between. CDR3 length equals 15 residues. Germline assignment: CDR1 LNHDA and CDR2 SQIVND (reference sequence). The CDR3 sequence: CASSIRDPQGTEAFF. The CDR3 DNA follows: TGTGCCAGTAGTATAAGGGATCCACAGGGCACTGAAGCTTTCTTT.

This clonotype was recorded many times. V is TRBV10-3 and J is TRBJ1-1, with TRBD1 as a possible D gene (6 bases). The CDR3 has 15 residues. The germline V gene has CDR1 ENHRY and CDR2 SYGVKD. V lost 0 bases, J lost 4 bases, and 12 bases lay in between. The CDR3 protein is CAISESRGGRTEAFF. The CDR3 DNA is TGTGCCATCAGTGAGTCTAGGGGGGGACGCACTGAAGCTTTCTTT.

J is TRBJ1-5 and V is TRBV6-1; tentatively, D is TRBD1 (6 bases). The CDR3 length is 14 residues. Germline values: CDR1 MNHNS, CDR2 SASEGT. Trimming took off 6 bases at V and 4 bases at J, with 13 bases between the two ends. CDR3: CASSKGTPNQPQHF. In DNA form, the CDR3 reads TGTGCCAGCAGCAAGGGGACACCTAATCAGCCCCAGCATTTT.

This clonotype was detected only a few times. V and J are TRBV5-1 and TRBJ1-6; TRBD1 might be the D (5 bases). The ends were cut back, 0 bases at V and 7 bases at J, with 8 bases in the middle. CDR1 is SGHRS, CDR2 YFSETQ, per germline. This CDR3 is 14 amino acids long. This chain's CDR3 is CASSLARENSPLHF. CDR3 bases: TGCGCCAGCAGCTTGGCCAGGGAAAATTCACCCCTCCACTTT.

The chain recombines TRBV29-1 with TRBJ1-1; perhaps TRBD1 as D (6 bases). Germline values: CDR1 SQVTM, CDR2 ANQGSEA. The CDR3 consists of 14 residues. Trimming stripped 3 bases from V and 3 bases from J, with 14 bases between. The CDR3 DNA reads TGCAGCGTTGAGGCCGCAGGGGAACACACTGAAGCTTTCTTT. Its translation: CSVEAAGEHTEAFF.

This clonotype was found a few times. This chain joins TRBV5-1 and TRBJ2-5; D may be TRBD1 (5 bases). The CDR3 contains 14 residues. Trimming removed 2 bases from V and 1 base from J, with 9 bases in between. Germline CDR1 SGHRS, CDR2 YFSETQ. This CDR3 reads CASSLADSQETQYF. The DNA for the CDR3 is TGCGCCAGCAGCTTAGCTGACAGCCAAGAGACCCAGTACTTC.

CDR3 in DNA: TGTGCCAGCAACCCCCACTCCGGGGGGAAAGCTGAAGCTTTCTTT. Encoded protein: CASNPHSGGKAEAFF. This rearrangement joins TRBV6-2 or TRBV6-3 to TRBJ1-1; D might be TRBD1 (5 bases). V shed 7 bases and J shed 6 bases, with 21 bases lying between them. The CDR3 loop spans 15 amino acids. Germline V gene lookup returns CDR1 MNHEY and CDR2 SVGEGT.

This clonotype was picked up a small number of times. The V gene is TRBV10-3, the J gene TRBJ2-2; 12 positions agree with TRBD2. The CDR3 loop spans 18 amino acids. V was pared by 6 bases and J by 5 bases, with 13 bases of the junction left unmatched. The germline V gene has CDR1 ENHRY and CDR2 SYGVKD. In DNA form, the CDR3 reads TGTGCCATCAGCGTGGCCCATCGACTAGCGGGAGCAACCGGGGAGCTGTTTTTT. Protein product: CAISVAHRLAGATGELFF.

The chain couples TRBV13 to TRBJ1-6; possibly TRBD1 for D (5 bases). The CDR3 contains 14 residues. Germline CDR1 reads PRHDT; CDR2 reads FYEKMQ (reference sequence). Trimming removed 3 bases from V and 7 bases from J, with 10 bases in between. The CDR3: CASSFRAPNSPLHF. The CDR3 DNA reads as TGTGCCAGCAGCTTCAGGGCCCCCAATTCACCCCTCCACTTT.

V usage is TRBV5-6 and J usage is TRBJ2-7, with unresolved D. There are 13 residues in the CDR3. Between the trimmed V and J ends, which lost 1 base and 4 bases, there was a span of 9 bases. Germline V lookup: CDR1 SGHDT, CDR2 YYEEEE. CDR3 nucleotides: TGTGCCAGCAGCTTGTTGACGGATTACGAGCAGTACGTC. Amino acids: CASSLLTDYEQYV.

The chain has TRBV7-8 and TRBJ1-2, with no clear D. Trimming shortened V by 5 bases and J by 7 bases, and 14 bases separated the two germline ends. Looked up from germline, CDR1 is SGHVS and CDR2 is FQNEAQ. This CDR3 is built from 13 residues. The CDR3 region is CASSPTRGIGYTF. In DNA, the CDR3 is TGTGCCAGCAGCCCGACTAGAGGTATTGGCTACACCTTC.

In its sample, this clonotype was seen many times. This chain uses TRBV7-2 with TRBJ2-3, with D perhaps matching TRBD1 or TRBD2 (5 bases each). The V gene lost 6 bases and the J gene lost 0 bases, with 13 bases spanning the gap. There are 15 residues in the CDR3. The germline V gene encodes CDR1 SGHTA and CDR2 FQGNSA. CDR3: CASRRDGISTDTQYF. The DNA for the CDR3 is TGTGCCAGCAGGAGGGACGGAATCAGCACAGATACGCAGTATTTT.

This chain uses TRBV7-9 with TRBJ1-3; D is unclear. V lost 5 bases, J lost 8 bases, and 7 bases lay in between. CDR1 is SEHNR and CDR2 is FQNEAQ in the germline V gene (reference sequence). The CDR3 contains 11 residues. CDR3 amino acids: CASSPGDTIYF. CDR3 nucleotide sequence: TGTGCCAGCAGCCCCGGAGACACCATATATTTT.

This clonotype has a count of ten or more. V usage is TRBV7-9 and J usage is TRBJ2-7, with 9 bases aligning to TRBD1. After removal of 5 bases from V and 4 bases from J, the junction contained 12 bases not matched to a gene. The germline CDR1 and CDR2 sequences are SEHNR and FQNEAQ (reference sequence). This CDR3 region has 16 residues. This chain's CDR3 is CASSPPTGTGLYEQYF. DNA for the CDR3: TGTGCCAGCAGCCCACCCACCGGGACAGGGCTTTACGAGCAGTACTTC.

This clonotype was seen more than once but under ten times. The J gene is TRBJ1-1, the V gene TRBV12-3 or TRBV12-4; 8 bases are shared with TRBD1. V gave up 1 base and J gave up 5 bases; unmatched junction bases: 6. The CDR3 contains 15 residues. CDR3 bases: TGTGCCAGCAGTTTAGTTGGGACAGGAGAGACTGAAGCTTTCTTT. Residues: CASSLVGTGETEAFF.

There are a few counts of this clonotype. The V gene is TRBV4-3, the J gene TRBJ1-5; no clear D gene. V was trimmed by 2 bases and J by 1 base, leaving 6 bases between them. Germline V lookup: CDR1 LGHNA, CDR2 YSLEER. The CDR3 sequence is 14 residues long. CDR3 region: CASSQQLSNQPQHF. CDR3 coding DNA: TGCGCCAGCAGCCAACAGTTGAGCAATCAGCCCCAGCATTTT.

The chain employs TRBV20-1 and TRBJ2-1; weak D call: TRBD2 (5 bases). The CDR3 spans 14 residues. V was trimmed by 6 bases and J by 4 bases, leaving 16 bases between them. Per germline, CDR1 DFQATT and CDR2 SNEGSKA (reference sequence). CDR3 bases: TGCAGTGCCCGGGGAGCGGCCCGGTACAATGAGCAGTTCTTC. Translation gives CSARGAARYNEQFF.

Notes on this clonotype: Relative to the germline gene, one junction end is altered; a read error may explain this. The rearrangement uses TRBV7-8 and TRBJ1-1; no clear D. Germline V gene lookup returns CDR1 SGHVS and CDR2 FQNEAQ. The CDR3 is 14 amino acids. Here the CDR3 DNA reads TGTGCCAGCAGCTTACGACTGCTGAACACTAAAGCTTTCTTT. This gives the protein CASSLRLLNTKAFF.

The chain employs TRBV7-9 and TRBJ1-2; D not certain. This CDR3 is 13 amino acids long. V lost 1 base and J 4 bases, leaving 7 bases between the germline ends. CDR1 and CDR2 (germline): SEHNR, FQNEAQ (reference sequence). CDR3 protein: CASSLVAGYGYTF. CDR3 coding DNA: TGTGCCAGCAGCTTAGTCGCAGGCTATGGCTACACCTTC. The full variable domain, with the rest looked up from reference TRBV7-9 and TRBJ1-2, is DTGVSQNPRHKITKRGQNVTFRCDPISEHNRLYWYRQTLGQGPEFLTYFQNEAQLEKSRLLSDRFSAERPKGSFSTLEIQRTEQGDSAMYLCASSLVAGYGYTFGSGTRLTVV.

This clonotype was found many times. The genes are TRBV12-3 or TRBV12-4 and TRBJ1-1; 8 bases agree with TRBD1. V lost 5 bases and J lost 9; bases outside the gene matches: 14. The CDR3 is 15 amino acids. In DNA form, the CDR3 reads TGTGCCAGCAGTCAGCGCGAACCGGGACAGGAGAAAGCTTTCTTT. Protein sequence: CASSQREPGQEKAFF.

This clonotype has only a few counts. J is TRBJ1-3 and V is TRBV12-3 or TRBV12-4; D gene unclear. The CDR3 is 14 amino acids. The V end was cut by 6 bases, the J end by 4 bases, with 13 bases between. The CDR3 reads CASSHTRPGNTIYF. CDR3 DNA: TGTGCCAGCAGCCATACCCGGCCGGGAAACACCATATATTTT.

The chain combines TRBV20-1 with TRBJ2-3, with 7 bases identical to TRBD2. The CDR3 covers 13 residues. After removal of 0 bases from V and 11 bases from J, the junction contained 8 bases not matched to a gene. The germline V gene encodes CDR1 DFQATT and CDR2 SNEGSKA (reference sequence). CDR3: CSARDGLVLQQYF. CDR3 coding DNA: TGCAGTGCTAGAGACGGACTAGTCCTACAGCAGTATTTT.

A few counts support this clonotype. J is TRBJ2-2 and V is TRBV6-2 or TRBV6-3; D is ambiguous. From germline, CDR1 is MNHEY and CDR2 SVGEGT. CDR3 length: 16 residues. V was pared by 2 bases and J by 6 bases, with 16 bases between. CDR3 nucleotides: TGTGCCAGCAGTTACAAGAGCTTCAAGTTTTCCGGGGAGCTGTTTTTT. Translating it yields CASSYKSFKFSGELFF.